This T cell receptor beta chain was found in a study of blood T cell repertoires in COVID-19. Looking at the study overall: Italy, Spain and the United States were the sources of the convalescent and acute COVID-19 samples. The cDNA or gDNA used as material had been derived from T cells, B-cell-depleted T cells, or PBMCs.

How the authors handled the data: Reference gene primer amplification gave nucleated cell count estimates. Data came from immunoSEQ multiplex PCR; TCRdb stores just in-frame clones and leaves some out. The V and J calls and the clone size are those of that table, but D and trimming were determined from the DNA. The table includes 63,000 or so clones, about 85% detected once. The germline CDR1 and CDR2 sequences are MNHEY and SMNVEV (reference sequence). Trimming removed 8 bases from V and 4 bases from J; junction bases left unmatched: 11. The CDR3 runs to 14 residues. The receptor comes from a man in his 70s with active COVID-19. Input material: peripheral blood. The V call is TRBV27, the J call TRBJ2-7; 7 bases map to TRBD1. The CDR3 protein is CASPWSRGLYEQYF. CDR3 nucleotides: TGTGCCAGCCCCTGGTCAAGGGGGCTATACGAGCAGTACTTC.